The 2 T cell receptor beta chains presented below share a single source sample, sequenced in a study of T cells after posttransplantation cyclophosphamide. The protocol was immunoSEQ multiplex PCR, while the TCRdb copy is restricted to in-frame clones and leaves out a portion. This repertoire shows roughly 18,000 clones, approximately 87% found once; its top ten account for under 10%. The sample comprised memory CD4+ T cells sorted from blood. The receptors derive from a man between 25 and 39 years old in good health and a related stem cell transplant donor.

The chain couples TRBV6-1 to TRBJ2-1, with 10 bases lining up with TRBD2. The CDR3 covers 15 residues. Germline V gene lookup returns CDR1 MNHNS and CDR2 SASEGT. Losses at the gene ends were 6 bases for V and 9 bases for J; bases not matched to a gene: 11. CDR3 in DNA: TGTGCCAGCAGGCCAACTAGCGGGGATCGGGGTGAGCAGTTCTTC. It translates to CASRPTSGDRGEQFF.

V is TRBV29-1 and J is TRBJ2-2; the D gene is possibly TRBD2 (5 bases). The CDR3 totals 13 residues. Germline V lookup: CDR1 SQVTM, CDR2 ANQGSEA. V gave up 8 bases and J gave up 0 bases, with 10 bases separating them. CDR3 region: CSIGVANTGELFF. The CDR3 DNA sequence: TGCAGCATCGGGGTGGCGAACACCGGGGAGCTGTTTTTT.